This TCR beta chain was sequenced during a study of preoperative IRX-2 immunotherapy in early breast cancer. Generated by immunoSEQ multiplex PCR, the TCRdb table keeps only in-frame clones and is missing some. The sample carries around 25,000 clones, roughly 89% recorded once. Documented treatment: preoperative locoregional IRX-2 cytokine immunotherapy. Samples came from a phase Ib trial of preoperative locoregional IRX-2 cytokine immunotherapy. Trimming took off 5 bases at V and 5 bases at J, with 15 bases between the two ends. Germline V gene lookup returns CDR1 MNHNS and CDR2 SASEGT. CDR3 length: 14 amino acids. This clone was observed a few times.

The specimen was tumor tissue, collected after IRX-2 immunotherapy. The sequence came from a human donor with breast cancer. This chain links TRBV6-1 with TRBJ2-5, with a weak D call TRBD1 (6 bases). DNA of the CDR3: TGTGCCAGCAGTATAACAGGGAGAGGGGAGACCCAGTACTTC. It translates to CASSITGRGETQYF.